Presented here are 3 T cell receptor beta chains from one specimen sequenced in a study of vaccination and CD4 T cells after COVID-19. With the Oncomine TCR Beta short-read assay, DNA from cultured CD4+ T cells was sequenced. TCRdb itself ran the PCR reads through MiXCR, one entry per CDR3 protein. The data show some 13,000 distinct CDR3 sequences, roughly 60% seen once. Noted treatment: approximately 11-day PBMC culture with coronavirus spike peptide pools or control peptides (ViraFEST assay). Their antigens are not known. The sequencing input was CD4+ T cells from blood, cultured in vitro. These receptors came from a human donor who had recovered from COVID-19.

V and J are TRBV20-1 and TRBJ2-3, with D unclear. CDR3 size: 15 residues. Germline V gives CDR1 DFQATT, CDR2 SNEGSKA (reference sequence). Trimming took off 0 bases at V and 2 bases at J, with 12 bases between the two ends. CDR3 amino acids: CSARDGGEDTDTQYF. The CDR3, as DNA: TGCAGTGCTAGAGATGGTGGAGAAGACACAGATACGCAGTATTTT.

The chain joins TRBV6-1 to TRBJ2-1; D may be TRBD1 (6 bases). V lost 10 bases to trimming and J lost 7 bases, with 26 bases between them. The V gene's germline CDR1 is MNHNS and CDR2 SASEGT. The CDR3 sequence is 16 residues long. CDR3: CAISSSWSLRGNEQFF. The CDR3, as DNA: TGTGCCATCAGCTCTTCCTGGAGCCTAAGGGGGAATGAGCAGTTCTTC.

The chain links TRBV6-1 to TRBJ2-1; 7 bases line up with TRBD2. The CDR3 is 15 amino acids. Unmatched junction bases numbered 13, after V lost 6 bases and J lost 8 bases. Germline CDR1 reads MNHNS; CDR2 reads SASEGT. CDR3 region: CASRGGGRANYEQFF. CDR3 bases: TGTGCCAGCAGAGGAGGCGGGAGAGCTAATTATGAGCAGTTCTTC.